The 27 T cell receptor beta chains in this list originate from one sample, sequenced in a study of blood T cell repertoires in COVID-19. TCRdb keeps only in-frame clones here, not all; method: immunoSEQ multiplex PCR. The sample records just over 250,000 clones, around nine tenths being singletons. Sequencing input: peripheral blood. These receptors were taken from a man aged 40-49 years who had recovered from COVID-19.

This clone was counted a single time. The chain employs TRBV6-5 and TRBJ1-6, with 10 bases matching TRBD1. The V gene's germline CDR1 is MNHEY and CDR2 SVGAGI. The V segment lost 7 bases and the J segment 9 bases; nucleotides outside the gene matches: 9. The CDR3 is made up of 15 amino acids. As DNA, the CDR3 is TGTGCCAGCACCCCTGGGACAGGGGTTGGTTCACCCCTCCACTTT. Encoded protein: CASTPGTGVGSPLHF.

V gene TRBV10-3 combines with J gene TRBJ2-5; 11 bases fit TRBD2. Trimming at V came to 4 bases and at J to 2 bases, leaving 6 bases not matched to a gene. The CDR3 consists of 16 residues. Germline V gene lookup returns CDR1 ENHRY and CDR2 SYGVKD. The CDR3 protein is CAISVSSGGLQETQYF. The CDR3 DNA reads as TGTGCCATCAGTGTGTCTAGCGGGGGGCTACAAGAGACCCAGTACTTC.

The rearrangement links TRBV19 to TRBJ1-1; unclear D gene. The CDR3 runs to 11 residues. Germline assignment: CDR1 LNHDA and CDR2 SQIVND (reference sequence). Trimming stripped 5 bases from V and 7 bases from J, with 8 bases between. The CDR3 region has the DNA TGTGCCAGTAGTGCCAGGCGTGAAGCTTTCTTT. Encoded protein: CASSARREAFF.

This clone was observed once. The chain carries TRBV11-2 and TRBJ2-3, with 12 bases matching TRBD1. Unmatched junction bases numbered 8, after V lost 6 bases and J lost 4 bases. This CDR3 has 16 amino acids. Germline CDR1 SGHAT, CDR2 FQNNGV. This chain's CDR3 is CASSFVGTGGSDTQYF. The CDR3 nucleotides are TGTGCCAGCAGTTTCGTCGGGACAGGGGGCTCAGATACGCAGTATTTT. Based on the CDR3 plus reference TRBV11-2 and TRBJ2-3, the full variable domain is EAGVAQSPRYKIIEKRQSVAFWCNPISGHATLYWYQQILGQGPKLLIQFQNNGVVDDSQLPKDRFSAERLKGVDSTLKIQPAKLEDSAVYLCASSFVGTGGSDTQYFGPGTRLTVL.

This sequence joins TRBV9 and TRBJ2-7, with TRBD1 matching 7 bases. V was pared by 3 bases and J by 7 bases, with 4 bases of the junction left unmatched. This CDR3 region has 12 residues. CDR1 is SGDLS and CDR2 is YYNGEE in the germline V gene. DNA for the CDR3: TGTGCCAGCAGCGCCCCCAGGGGGGAGCAGTACTTC. Translated: CASSAPRGEQYF. Together with reference TRBV9 and TRBJ2-7, the CDR3 gives the full variable domain: DSGVTQTPKHLITATGQRVTLRCSPRSGDLSVYWYQQSLDQGLQFLIQYYNGEERAKGNILERFSAQQFPDLHSELNLSSLELGDSALYFCASSAPRGEQYFGPGTRLTVT.

The chain has TRBV7-2 and TRBJ2-3; 8 positions agree with TRBD1. V lost 4 bases and J lost 0; bases outside the gene matches: 3. There are 15 residues in the CDR3. Germline CDR1 SGHTA, CDR2 FQGNSA. As DNA, the CDR3 is TGTGCCAGCAGCTCCCAGGGGGCGAGCACAGATACGCAGTATTTT. Amino acids: CASSSQGASTDTQYF.

The chain employs TRBV5-6 and TRBJ1-4, with D possibly TRBD1 on 6 matching bases. Germline CDR1 and CDR2: SGHDT and YYEEEE. V lost 6 bases and J lost 7, with 22 bases in between. CDR3 length equals 16 residues. For the CDR3, the DNA is TGTGCCAGCACCGATCAGAAACAGGGACGGGGTGAAAAACTGTTTTTT. Its protein product is CASTDQKQGRGEKLFF.

The chain couples TRBV21-1 to TRBJ1-2; the table names TRBD1, a call not compared with the DNA. TRBV21-1 is given as a pseudogene. The CDR3 length is 15 residues. The CDR3: CASSKLVGSNYGYTF. The CDR3 nucleotides read TGTGCCAGCAGCAAACTGGTGGGCAGTAACTATGGCTACACCTTC.

V gene TRBV11-2 combines with J gene TRBJ2-3; the D gene is possibly TRBD1 (5 bases). Germline V gene lookup returns CDR1 SGHAT and CDR2 FQNNGV. This CDR3 is built from 15 residues. Trimming took 4 bases from V and 5 from J, leaving 16 bases between them. The CDR3 DNA sequence: TGTGCCAGCAGCTCTAAGGGGTGGGTGGGAGATACGCAGTATTTT. Translating gives CASSSKGWVGDTQYF. The complete variable domain, with remaining parts taken from reference TRBV11-2 and TRBJ2-3, reads EAGVAQSPRYKIIEKRQSVAFWCNPISGHATLYWYQQILGQGPKLLIQFQNNGVVDDSQLPKDRFSAERLKGVDSTLKIQPAKLEDSAVYLCASSSKGWVGDTQYFGPGTRLTVL.

The genes are TRBV10-3 and TRBJ2-1, with 14 bases fitting TRBD2. CDR1 ENHRY and CDR2 SYGVKD come from the germline V gene. The length of the CDR3 is 19 residues. Unmatched junction bases numbered 11, after V lost 0 bases and J lost 7 bases. This CDR3 reads CAISESGATSGGARNEQFF. The CDR3 DNA reads as TGTGCCATCAGTGAGTCCGGGGCGACTAGCGGGGGGGCGCGGAATGAGCAGTTCTTC.

The chain links TRBV9 to TRBJ1-3; 9 nucleotides agree with TRBD1. The CDR3 covers 15 residues. Trimming cost V 2 bases and J 4 bases; bases outside gene matches: 4. Germline V gene data show CDR1 as SGDLS and CDR2 as YYNGEE. CDR3: CASSVGQGPGNTIYF. The DNA of the CDR3 is TGTGCCAGCAGCGTGGGACAGGGACCCGGAAACACCATATATTTT.

The rearrangement uses TRBV9 and TRBJ2-7, with 7 bases aligning to TRBD1. V dropped 4 bases and J dropped 1; count of bases not matched to a gene: 11. The CDR3 length is 16 residues. CDR1 is SGDLS and CDR2 is YYNGEE in the germline V gene. The CDR3 bases are TGTGCCAGCAGCCACCACCGGGACAGCGTTTCCTACGAGCAGTACTTC. Amino acid sequence: CASSHHRDSVSYEQYF.

V and J are TRBV18 and TRBJ1-2; no definite D call. V was cut by 1 base and J by 3 bases, with 6 bases left in between. This CDR3 has 13 amino acids. Germline values: CDR1 KGHSH, CDR2 LQKENI. CDR3 loop: CASSPLRYYGYTF. The CDR3, as DNA: TGTGCCAGCTCACCACTACGGTACTATGGCTACACCTTC.

A remark on this clone: The same CDR3 also results from other DNA sequences found in this sample. The V gene is TRBV12-3 or TRBV12-4, the J gene TRBJ2-5, with D possibly matching TRBD2 (6 bases). V shed 2 bases and J shed 5 bases, with 9 bases lying between them. This CDR3 is 13 amino acids long. CDR3 residues: CASSLSGVETQYF. CDR3 DNA sequence: TGTGCCAGCAGTTTATCGGGAGTGGAGACCCAGTACTTC.

V gene TRBV5-4 combines with J gene TRBJ1-2, with D possibly TRBD1 on 6 matching bases. The germline V gene encodes CDR1 SGHNT and CDR2 YYREEE (reference sequence). Trimming stripped 4 bases from V and 4 bases from J, with 14 bases between. The CDR3 sequence is 14 residues long. CDR3 in DNA: TGTGCCAGCAGCGTAGCAGGGGTTCCCTATGGCTACACCTTC. Encoded protein: CASSVAGVPYGYTF.

The chain combines TRBV9 with TRBJ2-7, with 8 bases lining up with TRBD2. Germline trimming cut 3 bases from V and 4 bases from J; bases unmatched to any gene: 9. Germline CDR1 SGDLS, CDR2 YYNGEE. The CDR3 length is 15 residues. The CDR3 coding sequence is TGTGCCAGCAGCGCGGGGGGGGCTAGCCCTTACGAGCAGTACTTC. As protein: CASSAGGASPYEQYF.

The rearrangement links TRBV20-1 to TRBJ1-1, with D uncertain. This CDR3 has 12 amino acids. Trimming took 3 bases from V and 4 from J, leaving 9 bases between them. The V gene's germline CDR1 is DFQATT and CDR2 SNEGSKA (reference sequence). The CDR3: CSASDRGTEAFF. The CDR3 DNA sequence: TGCAGTGCTAGTGACCGGGGCACTGAAGCTTTCTTT.

The chain carries TRBV9 and TRBJ1-1, with 9 bases fitting TRBD1. J was trimmed by 3 bases and V by 3 bases; bases with no gene match: 9. The CDR3 runs to 16 residues. Germline V gene lookup returns CDR1 SGDLS and CDR2 YYNGEE. CDR3 sequence reads: CASSARTGAGHTEAFF. CDR3 nucleotides: TGTGCCAGCAGCGCTAGGACAGGGGCCGGGCACACTGAAGCTTTCTTT.

J is TRBJ2-1 and V is TRBV6-5; 7 bases match TRBD2. The ends lost 4 bases at V and 4 bases at J; junction bases unmatched: 10. This CDR3 is built from 16 residues. The V gene's germline CDR1 is MNHEY and CDR2 SVGAGI. The CDR3 loop reads CASSSQGLEVYNEQFF. For the CDR3, the DNA is TGTGCCAGCAGTTCCCAAGGACTAGAGGTGTACAATGAGCAGTTCTTC.

The chain uses TRBV5-4 and TRBJ2-2; TRBD1 aligns across 8 bases. CDR3 length: 16 amino acids. Trimming cost V 6 bases and J 5 bases; bases outside gene matches: 12. Germline-derived CDR1 and CDR2 are SGHNT and YYREEE (reference sequence). Here the CDR3 reads CASTQGAVVRTGELFF. The CDR3, as DNA: TGTGCCAGCACCCAGGGGGCTGTAGTGAGAACCGGGGAGCTGTTTTTT.

CDR3: CASSFQYEQYF. The CDR3 DNA reads TGTGCCAGCAGTTTTCAGTACGAGCAGTACTTC. J is TRBJ2-7 and V is TRBV12-3 or TRBV12-4; D remains unclear. The CDR3 loop spans 11 amino acids. The germline V and J ends were trimmed by 3 bases and 4 bases, with 4 bases remaining between them.

The V gene is TRBV7-9, the J gene TRBJ1-5, with D possibly being TRBD1 (6 bases). The CDR3 is made up of 14 amino acids. Trimming stripped 3 bases from V and 4 bases from J, with 10 bases between. Looked up from germline, CDR1 is SEHNR and CDR2 is FQNEAQ (reference sequence). CDR3 sequence reads: CASSFGQYNQPQHF. The CDR3 DNA is TGTGCCAGCAGCTTTGGACAGTATAATCAGCCCCAGCATTTT.

The chain employs TRBV27 and TRBJ1-2; 9 positions agree with TRBD1. V shed 8 bases and J 2 bases; nucleotides not matched to a gene: 6. Germline-derived CDR1 and CDR2 are MNHEY and SMNVEV (reference sequence). CDR3 size: 14 residues. CDR3 sequence (DNA): TGTGCCAGCCGTGCCGGACAGGGGAACTATGGCTACACCTTC. This gives the protein CASRAGQGNYGYTF.

The J gene is TRBJ2-2, the V gene TRBV7-2, with 7 bases identical to TRBD2. The J segment lost 4 bases and the V segment lost 1 base, leaving 3 bases of the junction unmatched. The CDR3 is made up of 15 amino acids. From germline, CDR1 is SGHTA and CDR2 FQGNSA. For the CDR3, the DNA is TGTGCCAGCAGCTTAGTGGCGGGGGTCACCGGGGAGCTGTTTTTT. Translation: CASSLVAGVTGELFF.

V usage is TRBV5-5 and J usage is TRBJ2-2; D may be TRBD1 (5 bases). V was shortened by 6 bases and J by 3 bases, with 9 bases between the two germline ends. The CDR3 is 13 amino acids. The germline gives CDR1 SGHKS, CDR2 YYEKEE (reference sequence). CDR3 coding DNA: TGTGCCAGCATAAGGGGTGACACCGGGGAGCTGTTTTTT. Translating it yields CASIRGDTGELFF.

This rearrangement joins TRBV9 to TRBJ2-7, with 8 bases matching TRBD1. In germline, CDR1 is SGDLS, CDR2 YYNGEE. CDR3 size: 14 residues. V shed 0 bases and J 4 bases; nucleotides not matched to a gene: 3. The CDR3 DNA reads as TGTGCCAGCAGCGTAGACAGGACAGGGTACGAGCAGTACTTC. It codes for CASSVDRTGYEQYF.

The chain uses TRBV7-2 and TRBJ2-5, with a weak D call TRBD2 (5 bases). From germline, CDR1 is SGHTA and CDR2 FQGNSA. Trimming removed 5 bases at V and 6 bases at J, with 16 bases between. This CDR3 has 14 amino acids. Written as DNA, the CDR3 is TGTGCCAGCAGCGGTGGGCCGGGGATAAAGACCCAGTACTTC. Amino acids: CASSGGPGIKTQYF.